Sequencing of this TCR beta chain was carried out in a study of cytomegalovirus exposure and HLA in healthy donors. Primers included in the PCR were 60 Vbeta and 13 Jbeta primers. Sequencing was performed with immunoSEQ multiplex PCR; in TCRdb, only in-frame clones are kept and a portion is missing. The data show 200,000 or so clones, around 86% seen once. J gave up 1 base and V 5 bases, and 4 bases lay outside the gene matches. CDR3 length equals 15 residues. Germline CDR1 reads MDHEN; CDR2 reads SYDVKM. Sequencing was carried out using PBMCs. The J gene is TRBJ2-3, the V gene TRBV28, with 9 bases matching TRBD1. This sequence was found in a woman younger than 30 in good health and CMV-seronegative. The CDR3 region is CASSIWTGGTDTQYF. Here the CDR3 DNA reads TGTGCCAGCAGTATTTGGACAGGGGGCACAGATACGCAGTATTTT. Based on the CDR3 plus reference TRBV28 and TRBJ2-3, the full variable domain is DVKVTQSSRYLVKRTGEKVFLECVQDMDHENMFWYRQDPGLGLRLIYFSYDVKMKEKGDIPEGYSVSREKKERFSLILESASTNQTSMYLCASSIWTGGTDTQYFGPGTRLTVL.